These 8 T cell receptor beta chains were all obtained from the same sample, sequenced in a study of cytomegalovirus exposure and HLA in healthy donors. The PCR employed 60 Vbeta primers together with 13 Jbeta primers. Sequencing used immunoSEQ multiplex PCR; TCRdb keeps in-frame clones, though not all of them. This table holds about 210,000 clones, 75% to 80% found once. The sequenced sample consisted of PBMCs. The receptors originated from a male donor in good health and CMV-seronegative.

The genes are TRBV7-9 and TRBJ2-5; D is ambiguous. The germline CDR1 and CDR2 sequences are SEHNR and FQNEAQ (reference sequence). The CDR3 consists of 12 residues. Trimming pared 5 bases from V and 5 bases from J, leaving 9 bases between. The CDR3 loop is CASSGQLETQYF. CDR3 coding DNA: TGTGCCAGCAGCGGTCAGTTGGAGACCCAGTACTTC.

The V call is TRBV19, the J call TRBJ2-7; 10 nucleotides match TRBD1. CDR3 length: 16 residues. Germline CDR1 reads LNHDA; CDR2 reads SQIVND (reference sequence). The V segment lost 0 bases and the J segment 4 bases; nucleotides outside the gene matches: 6. DNA of the CDR3: TGTGCCAGTAGTATAGATTCCAGGACAGGGGGTTACGAGCAGTACTTC. Protein sequence: CASSIDSRTGGYEQYF.

This chain connects TRBV9 to TRBJ1-2; a possible D gene is TRBD1 (6 bases). The germline V gene has CDR1 SGDLS and CDR2 YYNGEE. The length of the CDR3 is 13 residues. The V and J ends lost 0 bases and 8 bases respectively, with 11 bases between them. CDR3 DNA: TGTGCCAGCAGCGTAGAAGCAGGGGTAGGCTACACCTTC. It encodes CASSVEAGVGYTF.

V usage is TRBV29-1 and J usage is TRBJ1-1, with D possibly matching TRBD1 (6 bases). The CDR3 covers 13 residues. The V end lost 5 bases, the J end lost 5 bases, and 15 bases lay between the germline ends. Per the germline V gene, CDR1 is SQVTM and CDR2 is ANQGSEA. The CDR3 sequence: CSVHPGAMTEAFF. The CDR3 DNA is TGCAGCGTTCACCCAGGGGCGATGACTGAAGCTTTCTTT.

This clone was detected once. The chain joins TRBV6-6 to TRBJ2-7, with D unresolved. This CDR3 has 14 amino acids. Germline V gene lookup returns CDR1 MNHNY and CDR2 SVGAGI (reference sequence). The V end lost 2 bases, the J end lost 0 bases, and 8 bases lay between the germline ends. For the CDR3, the DNA is TGTGCCAGCAGTTACGGTGCGGCCTCCTACGAGCAGTACTTC. This sequence encodes CASSYGAASYEQYF.

The chain uses TRBV6-6 and TRBJ1-2; 7 nucleotides agree with TRBD1. The length of the CDR3 is 12 residues. Germline CDR1 reads MNHNY; CDR2 reads SVGAGI (reference sequence). After removal of 6 bases from V and 6 bases from J, the junction contained 4 bases not matched to a gene. The CDR3 nucleotides read TGTGCCAGCAGCTTTACAGGGGATGGCTACACCTTC. Its protein product is CASSFTGDGYTF.

The chain employs TRBV9 and TRBJ2-1; the match to TRBD1 covers 7 bases. From germline, CDR1 is SGDLS and CDR2 YYNGEE. The V segment lost 4 bases and the J segment 3 bases; nucleotides outside the gene matches: 7. This CDR3 contains 15 residues. The CDR3, as DNA: TGTGCCAGCAGCCCCGGACAGGACTTCTACAATGAGCAGTTCTTC. Its protein product is CASSPGQDFYNEQFF.

The CDR3 reads CASSVGQYSTDTQYF. DNA for the CDR3: TGTGCCAGCAGCGTAGGACAGTATAGCACAGATACGCAGTATTTT. The chain joins TRBV9 to TRBJ2-3; tentative D call: TRBD1 (5 bases). Germline CDR1 reads SGDLS; CDR2 reads YYNGEE. Trimming shortened V by 0 bases and J by 0 bases, and 8 bases separated the two germline ends. CDR3 size: 15 residues.